This T cell receptor beta chain stems from a study of blood T cell repertoires in COVID-19. Study summary: Italy, Spain and the United States were the sources of the convalescent and acute COVID-19 samples. T cells, B-cell-depleted T cells, or PBMCs supplied cDNA or gDNA.

This clone occurred once. V lost 9 bases to trimming and J lost 4 bases; unmatched junction nucleotides: 16. The CDR3 runs 17 residues. Germline V CDR1 and CDR2: KGHDR, SFDVKD. In the authors' workflow: Nucleated cell number was recorded as an estimate derived from reference gene primer amplification. Assay: immunoSEQ multiplex PCR; the TCRdb copy retains only in-frame clones and omits some. D and trimming were read from the DNA, whereas the V and J calls and clone size are those reported in that table. This table has under 40,000 clones, roughly 94% appearing once. The sequence was collected from a human donor with active COVID-19. The donor label of this sample is uncertain. Material for sequencing was peripheral blood. This chain links TRBV24-1 with TRBJ2-3, with 9 bases that match TRBD1. This chain's CDR3 is CATGKDTGGAFPDTQYF. CDR3 DNA sequence: TGTGCCACCGGGAAAGATACAGGGGGCGCCTTCCCAGATACGCAGTATTTT.